Listed here are 24 T cell receptor beta chains from one sample, sequenced in a study of metastatic and nonmetastatic thyroid tumors. Ahead of thyroid surgery, no patient had received treatment of any kind. From the PCR reads, TCRdb re-called clones with MiXCR. The repertoire holds around 41,000 clones, about 3.3% seen once, with 9.5% to 10% in the top ten. Sequencing was performed on blood. These receptors all stem from a female donor with papillary thyroid cancer or a benign thyroid nodule (not recorded which). Some clones in this sample may be carry-over from other donors' samples.

This clone occurred many times. J is TRBJ2-7 and V is TRBV29-1; D is possibly TRBD1 (5 bases). Germline lookup yields CDR1 SQVTM and CDR2 ANQGSEA. Between the trimmed V and J ends, which lost 7 bases and 0 bases, there was a span of 10 bases. The CDR3 is 12 amino acids. The CDR3 sequence is CSARTYSYEQYF. DNA of the CDR3: TGCAGCGCCCGGACATACTCCTACGAGCAGTACTTC.

This clone has only a few counts. The chain links TRBV7-3 to TRBJ2-3, with D possibly matching TRBD2 (6 bases). The V gene's germline CDR1 is SGHTA and CDR2 FQGTGA. Trimming pared 3 bases from V and 4 bases from J, leaving 8 bases between. The CDR3 runs 13 residues. CDR3 DNA sequence: TGTGCCAGCAGCTTGGGGGAGGCAGATACGCAGTATTTT. Its translation is CASSLGEADTQYF.

The chain is built from TRBV6-2 or TRBV6-3 and TRBJ2-7; D might be TRBD1 (5 bases). V lost 6 bases and J 3 bases, leaving 18 bases between the germline ends. Germline V lookup: CDR1 MNHEY, CDR2 SVGEGT. The CDR3 has 15 amino acids. The CDR3 loop reads CASSGWVRANYEQYF. The CDR3 DNA is TGTGCCAGCAGCGGGTGGGTCAGGGCCAACTACGAGCAGTACTTC.

This clone has a handful of counts. The rearrangement uses TRBV27 and TRBJ2-3; 12 nucleotides line up with TRBD2. The CDR3 has 16 residues. Trimming cost V 7 bases and J 6 bases; bases outside gene matches: 11. Germline loops: CDR1 MNHEY, CDR2 SMNVEV (reference sequence). The CDR3: CASTSRLAGVTDTQYF. Written as DNA, the CDR3 is TGTGCCAGCACTTCCCGACTAGCGGGAGTGACGGATACGCAGTATTTT.

This clone was seen many times. V and J are TRBV6-1 and TRBJ2-7; D remains ambiguous. The V gene's germline CDR1 is MNHNS and CDR2 SASEGT. V lost 2 bases and J lost 3, with 5 bases in between. The CDR3 spans 12 residues. The CDR3 is CASSESRYEQYF. The CDR3 DNA reads TGTGCCAGCAGTGAATCCCGCTACGAGCAGTACTTC.

This clone was seen at least ten times. This chain connects TRBV7-2 to TRBJ2-3; D is ambiguous. The CDR3 extends over 13 amino acids. Trimming took off 8 bases at V and 10 bases at J, with 19 bases between the two ends. Germline V lookup: CDR1 SGHTA, CDR2 FQGNSA. The chain's CDR3 is CASGLAARSAQYF. In nucleotides, the CDR3 is TGTGCCAGCGGTCTCGCGGCGAGGTCGGCGCAGTATTTT.

This clone occurred many times. This chain connects TRBV12-3 or TRBV12-4 to TRBJ2-7; D not certain. This CDR3 has 13 amino acids. V was trimmed by 3 bases and J by 3 bases, leaving 9 bases between them. The CDR3 region has the DNA TGTGCCAGCAGTTTTAACAGCCTCTACGAGCAGTACTTC. It yields the protein CASSFNSLYEQYF.

The chain joins TRBV12-3 or TRBV12-4 to TRBJ1-4; D may be TRBD1 (5 bases). Trimming left V 3 bases short and J 3 bases short, with 11 bases between. CDR3 length: 15 residues. The CDR3 spells CASSFEGRANEKLFF. In nucleotides, the CDR3 is TGTGCCAGCAGTTTTGAGGGGAGGGCTAATGAAAAACTGTTTTTT.

By its share, this clone is medium-sized. The genes are TRBV20-1 and TRBJ1-6; D unclear. The CDR3 has 14 residues. V shed 6 bases and J shed 6 bases, with 15 bases lying between them. Germline V gene sequence: CDR1 DFQATT, CDR2 SNEGSKA (reference sequence). The CDR3 DNA sequence: TGCAGTGCCGCGACTCAACAGCTTAATTCACCCCTCCACTTT. Translated, it gives CSAATQQLNSPLHF.

This clone was found many times. The chain is built from TRBV6-1 and TRBJ2-6; D not certain. V lost 2 bases, J lost 0 bases, and 5 bases lay in between. Germline V gene sequence: CDR1 MNHNS, CDR2 SASEGT. The CDR3 extends over 15 amino acids. The CDR3 is CASSETLSGANVLTF. The CDR3 region has the DNA TGTGCCAGCAGTGAAACTCTCTCTGGGGCCAACGTCCTGACTTTC.

Ten or more counts support this clone. This chain joins TRBV10-3 and TRBJ2-3; D is ambiguous. V was cut by 5 bases and J by 4 bases, with 4 bases left in between. Germline CDR1 is ENHRY and CDR2 is SYGVKD. The CDR3 spans 11 residues. CDR3 sequence: CAISFSDTQYF. The CDR3 nucleotides read TGTGCCATCAGTTTCTCAGATACGCAGTATTTT.

Many counts were recorded for this clone. The J gene is TRBJ2-1, the V gene TRBV12-5; the match to TRBD2 covers 11 bases. CDR1 LGHNT and CDR2 FRNRAP come from the germline V gene. CDR3 length: 15 amino acids. Germline trimming cut 5 bases from V and 7 bases from J; bases unmatched to any gene: 7. The DNA of the CDR3 is TGTGCTAGTGGTCCGGGACTAGCGGTTATTAATGAGCAGTTCTTC. It is translated as CASGPGLAVINEQFF. The full variable domain, with the rest looked up from reference TRBV12-5 and TRBJ2-1, is DARVTQTPRHKVTEMGQEVTMRCQPILGHNTVFWYRQTMMQGLELLAYFRNRAPLDDSGMPKDRFSAEMPDATLATLKIQPSEPRDSAVYFCASGPGLAVINEQFFGPGTRLTVL.

This clone was seen many times. The chain carries TRBV14 and TRBJ2-7, with 7 positions matching TRBD1. Trimming at V came to 6 bases and at J to 2 bases, leaving 4 bases not matched to a gene. The CDR3 loop spans 13 amino acids. Germline V gene lookup returns CDR1 SGHDN and CDR2 FVKESK. Here the CDR3 reads CASSRQGAYEQYF. DNA of the CDR3: TGTGCCAGCAGTCGACAGGGAGCCTACGAGCAGTACTTC.

This clone was seen at least ten times. This rearrangement joins TRBV11-2 to TRBJ2-1, with D tentatively TRBD2 (5 bases). Between the trimmed V and J ends, which lost 5 bases and 8 bases, there was a span of 16 bases. This CDR3 has 14 residues. Germline lookup yields CDR1 SGHAT and CDR2 FQNNGV. CDR3 sequence reads: CASSRPREWDEQFF. The CDR3 DNA follows: TGTGCCAGCAGCCGTCCGAGGGAGTGGGATGAGCAGTTCTTC.

At least ten counts were recorded for this clone. V gene TRBV12-3 or TRBV12-4 combines with J gene TRBJ2-7; D gene ambiguous. CDR3 size: 13 residues. V lost 3 bases and J lost 2, with 8 bases in between. CDR3 amino acids: CASSFQAAYEQYF. CDR3 coding DNA: TGTGCCAGCAGTTTTCAGGCCGCCTACGAGCAGTACTTC.

This clone was recorded many times. In DNA, the CDR3 is TGTGCCAGCAGCCCACTACGGGGGGGGTACGAGCAGTACTTC. This codes for CASSPLRGGYEQYF. The chain carries TRBV7-9 and TRBJ2-7; 8 positions match TRBD2. The CDR3 contains 14 residues. Unmatched junction bases numbered 7, after V lost 5 bases and J lost 4 bases. In germline, CDR1 is SEHNR, CDR2 FQNEAQ (reference sequence).

This clone was observed a few times. The genes are TRBV7-2 and TRBJ2-7; TRBD2 matches 8 bases. Germline V gives CDR1 SGHTA, CDR2 FQGNSA. Trimming removed 5 bases from V and 6 bases from J; junction bases left unmatched: 12. This CDR3 is 15 amino acids long. The DNA of the CDR3 is TGTGCCAGCAGCCCATGGAGCGGGAGCTCGGCCGAGCAGTACTTC. As protein: CASSPWSGSSAEQYF.

This clone was recorded many times. The chain has TRBV9 and TRBJ2-1; 11 bases map to TRBD2. Trimming at V came to 3 bases and at J to 6 bases, leaving 11 bases not matched to a gene. This CDR3 is built from 17 residues. Germline lookup yields CDR1 SGDLS and CDR2 YYNGEE. The CDR3 is CASSAKLAGVSGNEQFF. For the CDR3, the DNA is TGTGCCAGCAGCGCCAAACTAGCGGGAGTAAGCGGCAATGAGCAGTTCTTC.

This clone was picked up a small number of times. The chain has TRBV19 and TRBJ2-3, with 7 bases identical to TRBD2. The germline V gene has CDR1 LNHDA and CDR2 SQIVND (reference sequence). This CDR3 comprises 16 residues. With V trimmed by 5 bases and J by 3 bases, 11 bases remained unmatched. CDR3 sequence: CASSPRGVRVTDTQYF. The DNA for the CDR3 is TGTGCCAGTAGTCCCCGGGGGGTCAGGGTAACAGATACGCAGTATTTT.

This clone was observed a handful of times. The rearrangement joins TRBV6-9 to TRBJ1-1; D is perhaps TRBD1 (5 bases). The CDR3 sequence is 12 residues long. CDR1 and CDR2 (germline): MNHGY, SVAAGI. V was trimmed by 3 bases and J by 7 bases, leaving 9 bases between them. CDR3: CASSYGGGEAFF. For the CDR3, the DNA is TGTGCCAGCAGTTACGGGGGGGGTGAAGCTTTCTTT.

This clone was detected many times. The V gene is TRBV3-1, the J gene TRBJ2-7, with 10 bases identical to TRBD1. CDR1 is LGHDT, CDR2 YNNKEL, per germline (reference sequence). Trimming at V came to 3 bases and at J to 4 bases, leaving 9 bases not matched to a gene. The CDR3 covers 16 residues. The CDR3 DNA reads TGTGCCAGCAGCCATCGGGGACAGGGGAAAGATTACGAGCAGTACTTC. Translation gives CASSHRGQGKDYEQYF.

The sample holds a few counts of this clone. The chain joins TRBV19 to TRBJ2-7; 7 bases line up with TRBD1. This CDR3 is 14 amino acids long. V shed 6 bases and J 1 base; nucleotides not matched to a gene: 6. The germline CDR1 and CDR2 sequences are LNHDA and SQIVND (reference sequence). The CDR3 region is CASRARDRSYEQYF. The CDR3 coding sequence is TGTGCCAGTAGGGCGAGGGACAGATCCTACGAGCAGTACTTC.

This clone was seen repeatedly, ten times or more. The gene calls are TRBV12-3 or TRBV12-4 and TRBJ2-3, with a tentative D call TRBD2 (7 bases). The CDR3 has 13 amino acids. With 6 bases removed from V and 8 bases from J, the gap between germline ends came to 15 bases. In DNA form, the CDR3 reads TGTGCCAGCAGCCTGGGAGGGGGGACTACGCAGTATTTT. It specifies CASSLGGGTTQYF.

The table lists this clone with many counts. The rearrangement uses TRBV5-1 and TRBJ2-5; the D is unclear. This CDR3 has 15 amino acids. In germline, CDR1 is SGHRS, CDR2 YFSETQ. The germline V and J ends were trimmed by 2 bases and 5 bases, with 16 bases remaining between them. The CDR3 loop reads CASSFSTPSRETQYF. The DNA of the CDR3 is TGCGCCAGCAGCTTTAGCACGCCGTCTCGGGAGACCCAGTACTTC.